Listed below are T cell receptor beta chains from one sample, sequenced in a study of cytomegalovirus exposure and HLA in healthy donors. Assay: immunoSEQ multiplex PCR; the TCRdb copy retains only in-frame clones and omits some. The sample gives roughly 120,000 clones, approximately 80% of which show up once; about 13% is in the top ten. Sample: PBMCs. Receptor source: a woman between 35 and 50 years old in good health and CMV-seropositive. CDR3s include the opening cysteine and the closing phenylalanine or tryptophan. The D gene is left open where the match is weak. Rows give clone size only sometimes, using once, few, many, or a class for an expanded clone.

d_gene	abundance	j_gene	v_gene	CDR3nt	CDR3aa
TRBD2	.	TRBJ2-2	TRBV4-1	TGCGCCAGCAGCCAAGATTTGACTAGCGGGAGGTGGGTGTTTTTT	CASSQDLTSGRWVFF
.	.	TRBJ1-1	TRBV6-6	TGTGCCAGCCCAGCAGGGTTGAACACTGAAGCTTTCTTT	CASPAGLNTEAFF
.	.	TRBJ1-1	TRBV21-1	TGTGCCAGCAGCAAAGCTTGTATTGGGCAGGGGGCGTCGGGGACTGAAGCTTTCTTT	CASSKACIGQGASGTEAFF
TRBD2	once	TRBJ2-7	TRBV28	TGTGCCAGCAGTTCAACACCCACTAGCGGGGGGTACGAGCAGTACTTC	CASSSTPTSGGYEQYF
.	.	TRBJ2-3	TRBV2	TGTGCCAGTGAAGGTAGGGGAAGCACAGATACGCAGTATTTT	CASEGRGSTDTQYF
.	.	TRBJ2-2	TRBV6-1	TGTGCCAGCAGGGCGGGGATTAACACCGGGGAGCTGTTTTTT	CASRAGINTGELFF
.	.	TRBJ1-1	TRBV19	TGTGCCAGTAGGGACTCTTGGAAAAACACTGAAGCTTTCTTT	CASRDSWKNTEAFF
TRBD1	.	TRBJ1-1	TRBV11-2	TGTGCCAGCAGCCCTAGCCAGGGGGAGGTAAACACTGAAGCTTTCTTT	CASSPSQGEVNTEAFF
TRBD2	.	TRBJ2-1	TRBV6-1	TGTGCCAGCAGTGACGGGACTAGCAGTTACAATGAGCAGTTCTTC	CASSDGTSSYNEQFF
TRBD2	few	TRBJ2-7	TRBV6-5	TGTGCCAGCAGCCCCGGACTAGGCTTGCACGAGCAGTACTTC	CASSPGLGLHEQYF
TRBD2	.	TRBJ2-7	TRBV4-1	TGCGCCAGCAGCGACGTAGCGGGAGGGACCTACGAGCAGTACTTC	CASSDVAGGTYEQYF